This entry lists 25 T cell receptor beta chains sequenced from one sample in a study of T-cell reconstitution after alpha-beta-depleted transplantation in children. The library targeted TCRbeta and was prepared with unique molecular identifiers. Each CDR3 protein gets one entry after TCRdb re-called the PCR reads with MiXCR. This table has a few hundred thousand distinct CDR3 sequences, about a quarter appearing once. The sample was PBMCs, taken before TCRalphabeta/CD19-depleted stem cell transplant. The receptor source for this set is a girl aged 2 to 9 with Fanconi anemia, due to receive a stem cell transplant.

The chain combines TRBV20-1 with TRBJ2-1, with unresolved D. V dropped 2 bases and J dropped 11 bases, with 16 bases sitting between them. CDR3 size: 13 residues. Germline loops: CDR1 DFQATT, CDR2 SNEGSKA (reference sequence). Here the CDR3 DNA reads TGCAGTGCTAGAACACCATCCTGGAAGAAGCAGTTCTTC. Translating gives CSARTPSWKKQFF.

V and J are TRBV11-2 and TRBJ2-7; D remains unclear. Germline V gene lookup returns CDR1 SGHAT and CDR2 FQNNGV. CDR3 length equals 12 residues. V was clipped by 3 bases and J by 6 bases, with 9 bases between them. The CDR3 bases are TGTGCCAGCAGCTTTCGTTACCCCGAGCAGTACTTC. Its protein is CASSFRYPEQYF.

This clonotype was picked up many times. V gene TRBV20-1 combines with J gene TRBJ2-1; 7 bases map to TRBD1. Germline assignment: CDR1 DFQATT and CDR2 SNEGSKA (reference sequence). The CDR3 has 12 residues. CDR3 sequence reads: CSGQVTDNEQFF. The CDR3 DNA reads TGCTCTGGACAGGTGACCGACAATGAGCAGTTCTTC.

DNA for the CDR3: TGTGCCAGCACCCGAGGGCAGAAGCAGTACTTC. Amino acid sequence: CASTRGQKQYF. The chain employs TRBV6-2 or TRBV6-3 and TRBJ2-7; tentative D call: TRBD2 (5 bases). V was trimmed by 7 bases and J by 8 bases, leaving 12 bases between them. Germline CDR1 is MNHEY and CDR2 is SVGEGT. CDR3 length: 11 amino acids.

V gene TRBV29-1 combines with J gene TRBJ2-1, with unresolved D. Trimming stripped 2 bases from V and 10 bases from J, with 9 bases between. The CDR3 runs to 11 residues. Per the germline V gene, CDR1 is SQVTM and CDR2 is ANQGSEA. CDR3 sequence: CSVEPLREQFF. Written as DNA, the CDR3 is TGCAGCGTTGAACCCCTCAGGGAGCAGTTCTTC.

This clonotype was seen ten or more times. This chain connects TRBV20-1 to TRBJ2-5; possibly TRBD2 for D (6 bases). The CDR3 has 14 residues. In germline, CDR1 is DFQATT, CDR2 SNEGSKA (reference sequence). The V end lost 2 bases, the J end lost 0 bases, and 10 bases lay between the germline ends. Here the CDR3 DNA reads TGCAGTGCTAGACCCGGAGGGGACCAAGAGACCCAGTACTTC. It yields the protein CSARPGGDQETQYF.

The rearrangement links TRBV12-3 or TRBV12-4 to TRBJ2-7, with 10 bases identical to TRBD2. CDR3 size: 15 residues. J was trimmed by 2 bases and V by 3 bases; bases with no gene match: 4. The CDR3 loop is CASSFLSGGAYEQYF. CDR3 sequence (DNA): TGTGCCAGCAGTTTTCTAAGCGGGGGGGCCTACGAGCAGTACTTC.

This clonotype appeared many times. The chain is built from TRBV20-1 and TRBJ2-7; D is perhaps TRBD2 (5 bases). V lost 4 bases and J lost 0, with 16 bases in between. Germline lookup yields CDR1 DFQATT and CDR2 SNEGSKA (reference sequence). The CDR3 loop spans 15 amino acids. The CDR3 region has the DNA TGCAGTGCTACCGGAGGAGTGCGAGGCTCCTACGAGCAGTACTTC. Encoded protein: CSATGGVRGSYEQYF.

In its sample, this clonotype was seen a few times. This rearrangement joins TRBV12-3 or TRBV12-4 to TRBJ1-5; D gene ambiguous. Trimming took 3 bases from V and 1 from J, leaving 7 bases between them. CDR3 length: 14 residues. CDR3 nucleotides: TGTGCCAGCAGTTTTAGCCTAAGCAATCAGCCCCAGCATTTT. Its translation is CASSFSLSNQPQHF.

This clonotype was recorded many times. The V gene is TRBV7-2, the J gene TRBJ2-7, with D unresolved. CDR1 is SGHTA, CDR2 FQGNSA, per germline. The CDR3 sequence is 11 residues long. V was shortened by 5 bases and J by 6 bases, with 8 bases between the two germline ends. CDR3 loop: CASSPKSEQYF. CDR3 in DNA: TGTGCCAGCAGCCCAAAAAGCGAGCAGTACTTC.

The sample holds many counts of this clonotype. The J gene is TRBJ2-7, the V gene TRBV20-1; no clear D. This CDR3 region has 18 residues. The V end was cut by 1 base, the J end by 0 bases, with 22 bases between. CDR1 is DFQATT and CDR2 is SNEGSKA in the germline V gene (reference sequence). Here the CDR3 reads CSARVPPIVDGSSYEQYF. The CDR3 nucleotides are TGCAGTGCTAGAGTCCCCCCGATAGTAGACGGTAGCTCCTACGAGCAGTACTTC.

The sample holds many counts of this clonotype. The gene calls are TRBV7-3 and TRBJ2-1; 8 bases fit TRBD2. Germline lookup yields CDR1 SGHTA and CDR2 FQGTGA. The CDR3 has 14 residues. The J segment lost 12 bases and the V segment lost 2 bases, leaving 9 bases of the junction unmatched. DNA for the CDR3: TGTGCCAGCAGCTTAGTACTAGCGGACGGCCGGCAGTTCTTC. Its translation: CASSLVLADGRQFF.

The chain employs TRBV6-2 or TRBV6-3 and TRBJ2-3, with 12 positions matching TRBD2. V shed 6 bases, J shed 6 bases, and the junction held 10 bases outside the gene matches. The CDR3 contains 16 residues. The germline V gene has CDR1 MNHEY and CDR2 SVGEGT. For the CDR3, the DNA is TGTGCCAGCAGCCTGGGACTAGCGGGCGTGTCGGATACGCAGTATTTT. Amino acid sequence: CASSLGLAGVSDTQYF.

This rearrangement joins TRBV28 to TRBJ2-3, with 11 bases matching TRBD2. Looked up from germline, CDR1 is MDHEN and CDR2 is SYDVKM. This CDR3 has 15 residues. J was trimmed by 5 bases and V by 5 bases; bases with no gene match: 6. CDR3 in amino acids: CASSPTSGTLDTQYF. CDR3 nucleotides: TGTGCCAGCAGTCCGACTAGCGGGACTTTAGATACGCAGTATTTT.

This clonotype has at least ten counts. The chain recombines TRBV25-1 with TRBJ2-3; D is unclear. The ends were cut back, 3 bases at V and 4 bases at J, with 5 bases in the middle. Germline CDR1 reads MGHDK; CDR2 reads SYGVNS. The CDR3 loop spans 12 amino acids. Here the CDR3 reads CASSESADTQYF. In nucleotides, the CDR3 is TGTGCCAGCAGTGAGTCTGCAGATACGCAGTATTTT.

The V gene is TRBV18, the J gene TRBJ2-1, with TRBD2 matching 7 bases. The CDR3 sequence is 16 residues long. Per the germline V gene, CDR1 is KGHSH and CDR2 is LQKENI. V lost 3 bases to trimming and J lost 2 bases; unmatched junction nucleotides: 7. CDR3 residues: CASSPDERGPYNEQFF. The CDR3 nucleotides read TGTGCCAGCTCACCGGATGAGCGGGGCCCCTACAATGAGCAGTTCTTC.

This clonotype was detected many times. This chain connects TRBV5-1 to TRBJ2-4; possibly TRBD1 or TRBD2 for D (5 bases each). V was shortened by 0 bases and J by 10 bases, with 11 bases between the two germline ends. This CDR3 comprises 13 residues. Germline CDR1 reads SGHRS; CDR2 reads YFSETQ. CDR3 in DNA: TGCGCCAGCAGCTTGGGTTGGGACGCGATTCAGTACTTC. Protein: CASSLGWDAIQYF.

The sample holds many counts of this clonotype. This rearrangement joins TRBV29-1 to TRBJ2-1; D is undetermined. This CDR3 contains 10 residues. CDR1 and CDR2 from the germline V gene are SQVTM and ANQGSEA. The germline V and J ends were trimmed by 3 bases and 12 bases, with 9 bases remaining between them. The CDR3 bases are TGCAGCGTTGAGGAAAGTAGGCAGTTCTTC. This translates into CSVEESRQFF.

The chain links TRBV28 to TRBJ2-7; possibly TRBD1 for D (6 bases). This CDR3 has 14 residues. With 5 bases removed from V and 2 bases from J, the gap between germline ends came to 13 bases. Germline V CDR1 and CDR2: MDHEN, SYDVKM. This chain's CDR3 is CASSPGQTAYEQYF. DNA for the CDR3: TGTGCCAGCAGTCCTGGACAGACTGCCTACGAGCAGTACTTC.

There are a few counts of this clonotype. V and J are TRBV12-3 or TRBV12-4 and TRBJ2-2, with 12 bases identical to TRBD1. V dropped 2 bases and J dropped 5; count of bases not matched to a gene: 3. The CDR3 sequence is 16 residues long. The CDR3 protein is CASSLRDRGRTGELFF. The CDR3, as DNA: TGTGCCAGCAGTTTAAGGGACAGGGGGCGGACCGGGGAGCTGTTTTTT.

This clonotype was observed many times. The chain links TRBV29-1 to TRBJ2-7; 7 nucleotides match TRBD1. CDR3 length equals 13 residues. Germline V gene lookup returns CDR1 SQVTM and CDR2 ANQGSEA. V shed 5 bases and J 2 bases; nucleotides not matched to a gene: 6. The DNA for the CDR3 is TGCAGCGTTTTCGGGACAGTCGCCTACGAGCAGTACTTC. It specifies CSVFGTVAYEQYF.

This clonotype was seen a few times. This chain joins TRBV5-1 and TRBJ2-7; weak D call: TRBD2 (6 bases). This CDR3 contains 15 residues. The V gene's germline CDR1 is SGHRS and CDR2 YFSETQ. Trimming removed 6 bases at V and 3 bases at J, with 19 bases between. The CDR3 nucleotides read TGCGCCAGCAAGCCAGTGGGACTGGAGAACTACGAGCAGTACTTC. It yields the protein CASKPVGLENYEQYF.

Only a few counts were recorded for this clonotype. The J gene is TRBJ2-1, the V gene TRBV9; maybe TRBD2 (6 bases). Germline loops: CDR1 SGDLS, CDR2 YYNGEE. The V end lost 0 bases, the J end lost 3 bases, and 10 bases lay between the germline ends. This CDR3 spans 15 amino acids. CDR3 nucleotides: TGTGCCAGCAGCGTAGGAAAGGGAGGCTACAATGAGCAGTTCTTC. It codes for CASSVGKGGYNEQFF.

This clonotype was seen repeatedly, ten times or more. This chain uses TRBV15 with TRBJ2-2, with 12 bases lining up with TRBD2. Trimming at V came to 3 bases and at J to 4 bases, leaving 3 bases not matched to a gene. Germline CDR1 and CDR2: LNHNV and YYDKDF (reference sequence). This CDR3 has 16 residues. CDR3 sequence reads: CATSSSSGRVTGELFF. CDR3 coding DNA: TGTGCCACCAGCAGTTCTAGCGGGAGGGTCACCGGGGAGCTGTTTTTT.

V gene TRBV28 combines with J gene TRBJ2-2, with TRBD1 identical over 8 bases. From germline, CDR1 is MDHEN and CDR2 SYDVKM. The CDR3 consists of 14 residues. The J segment lost 4 bases and the V segment lost 5 bases, leaving 3 bases of the junction unmatched. CDR3 nucleotide sequence: TGTGCCAGCAGTCGGCAGGGGGCCACCGGGGAGCTGTTTTTT. Translation: CASSRQGATGELFF.